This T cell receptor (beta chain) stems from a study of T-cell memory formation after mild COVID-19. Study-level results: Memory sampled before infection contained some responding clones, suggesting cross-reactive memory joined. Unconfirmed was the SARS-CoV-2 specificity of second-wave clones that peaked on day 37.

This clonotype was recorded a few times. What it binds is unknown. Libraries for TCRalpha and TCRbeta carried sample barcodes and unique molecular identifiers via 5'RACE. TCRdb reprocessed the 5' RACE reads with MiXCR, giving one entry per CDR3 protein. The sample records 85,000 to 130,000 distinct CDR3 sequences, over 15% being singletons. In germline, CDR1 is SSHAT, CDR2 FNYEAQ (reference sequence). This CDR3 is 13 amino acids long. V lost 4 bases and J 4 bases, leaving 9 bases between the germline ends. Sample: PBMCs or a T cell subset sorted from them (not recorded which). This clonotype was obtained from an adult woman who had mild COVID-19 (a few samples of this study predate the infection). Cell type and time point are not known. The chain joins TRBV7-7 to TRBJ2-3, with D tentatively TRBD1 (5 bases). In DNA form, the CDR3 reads TGTGCCAGCAGCTCGACAGTTTCAGATACGCAGTATTTT. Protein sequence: CASSSTVSDTQYF.